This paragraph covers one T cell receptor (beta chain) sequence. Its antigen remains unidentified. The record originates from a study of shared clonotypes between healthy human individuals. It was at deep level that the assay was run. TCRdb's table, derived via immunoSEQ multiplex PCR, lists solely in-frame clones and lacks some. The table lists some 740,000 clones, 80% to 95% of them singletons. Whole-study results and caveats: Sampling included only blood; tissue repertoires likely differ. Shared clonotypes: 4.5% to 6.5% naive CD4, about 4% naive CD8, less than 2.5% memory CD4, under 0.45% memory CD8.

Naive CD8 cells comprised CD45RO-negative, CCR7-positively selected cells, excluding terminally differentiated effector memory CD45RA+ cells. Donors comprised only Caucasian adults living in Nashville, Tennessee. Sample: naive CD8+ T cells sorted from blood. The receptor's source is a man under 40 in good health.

CDR3 DNA: TGTGCCAGGTGCCCTGTCGGGGCTACTAGCACAGATACGCAGTATTTT. Amino acid sequence: CARCPVGATSTDTQYF. This chain links TRBV5-6 with TRBJ2-3; D assignment may be TRBD1 or TRBD2 (5 bases each). CDR1 is SGHDT, CDR2 YYEEEE, per germline. V lost 8 bases and J lost 0, with 19 bases in between. The CDR3 has 16 residues.